These T cell receptor beta chains were read from a single sample in a study of CD8+ T cells in alopecia areata. Sequenced by immunoSEQ multiplex PCR; TCRdb stores in-frame clones only, minus some. The table shows fewer than 350,000 clones, with roughly 60% occurring only once. Sample: CD4+ T cells sorted from blood, taken at week 24, from a patient treated with tofacitinib. Receptors were obtained from a human donor with alopecia areata. The CDR3 runs from the conserved cysteine through the conserved F or W.

15 TRBV6-5 CASSTPQGSGTEAFF
14 TRBV5-4 CASSPRVAVETQYF
12 TRBV29-1 CSVGEGAYEQYF
15 TRBV30 CAWSDISRSGNTIYF
13 TRBV30 CAWSTLSGNTIYF
9 TRBV7-9 CASSGGYTF
13 TRBV25-1 CASSVQTNSPLHF
14 TRBV2 CASNAGTDNSPLHF
16 TRBV15 CATSRDRDQGNSPLHF
12 TRBV6-5 CASRGYNSPLHF
13 TRBV25-1 CASSQWGVSGYTF
12 TRBV10-3 CAISESSYEQYF
14 TRBV6-5 CASSYSGRYNEQFF
11 TRBV7-9 CASSPTYEQYF
13 TRBV13 CASSWTGGNEQYF
15 TRBV13 CASSAGQRTNYGYTF
13 TRBV29-1 CSVKGARVDTQYF
15 TRBV7-9 CASSRGTGAEETQYF
14 TRBV19 CASSIVRRGGEQYF
10 TRBV29-1 CSVAIYEQYF
13 TRBV15 CATSRGQDYGYTF
14 TRBV7-8 CASSLGPEADTQYF
16 TRBV5-4 CASSQYQTGMNTEAFF
13 TRBV30 CAWKGGRTDTQYF
14 TRBV9 CASSVDSGTDTQYF
15 TRBV2 CASRTGASGANVLTF
18 TRBV5-1 CASSSATTETLSGNTIYF
14 TRBV6-1 CASSDGAYQETQYF
13 TRBV7-2 CASSPFENTEAFF
11 TRBV29-1 CSGTRRGEQYF
14 TRBV7-3 CASSPSGSLGTQYF